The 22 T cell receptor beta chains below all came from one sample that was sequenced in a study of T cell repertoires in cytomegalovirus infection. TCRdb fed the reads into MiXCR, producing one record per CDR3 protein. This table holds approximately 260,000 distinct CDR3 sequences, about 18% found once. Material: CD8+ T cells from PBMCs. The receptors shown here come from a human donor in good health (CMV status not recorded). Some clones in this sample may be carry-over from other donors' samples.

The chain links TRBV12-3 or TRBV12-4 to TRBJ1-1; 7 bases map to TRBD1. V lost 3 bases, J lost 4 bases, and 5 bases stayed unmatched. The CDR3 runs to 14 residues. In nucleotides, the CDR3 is TGTGCCAGCAGTTTGGTCAGGGGGGTCACTGAAGCTTTCTTT. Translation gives CASSLVRGVTEAFF.

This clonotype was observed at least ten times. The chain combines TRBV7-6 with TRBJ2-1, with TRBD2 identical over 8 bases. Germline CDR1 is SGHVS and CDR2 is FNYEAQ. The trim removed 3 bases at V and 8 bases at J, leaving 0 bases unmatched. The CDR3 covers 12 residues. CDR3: CASSLRGDEQFF. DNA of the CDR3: TGTGCCAGCAGCTTGCGGGGGGATGAGCAGTTCTTC.

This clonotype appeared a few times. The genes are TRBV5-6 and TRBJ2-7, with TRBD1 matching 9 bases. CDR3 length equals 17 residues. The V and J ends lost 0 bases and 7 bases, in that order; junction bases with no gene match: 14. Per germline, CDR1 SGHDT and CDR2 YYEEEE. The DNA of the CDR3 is TGTGCCAGCAGCTTGGAAGGTACCGGGACAGGGTTTGAGGAGCAGTACTTC. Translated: CASSLEGTGTGFEEQYF.

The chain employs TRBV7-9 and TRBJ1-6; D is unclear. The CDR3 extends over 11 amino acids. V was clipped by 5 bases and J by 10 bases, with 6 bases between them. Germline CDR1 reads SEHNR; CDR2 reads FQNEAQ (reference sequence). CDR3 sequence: CASSPVSPLHF. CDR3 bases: TGTGCCAGCAGCCCAGTGTCACCCCTCCACTTT.

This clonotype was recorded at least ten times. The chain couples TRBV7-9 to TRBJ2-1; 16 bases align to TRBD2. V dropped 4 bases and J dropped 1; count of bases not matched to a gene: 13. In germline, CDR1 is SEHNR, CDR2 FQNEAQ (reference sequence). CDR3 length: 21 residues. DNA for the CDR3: TGTGCCAGCAGCTCGGCCGACCCGGGACTAGCGGGGGGGCGATCCTACAATGAGCAGTTCTTC. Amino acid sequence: CASSSADPGLAGGRSYNEQFF. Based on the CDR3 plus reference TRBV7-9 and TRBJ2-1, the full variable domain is DTGVSQNPRHKITKRGQNVTFRCDPISEHNRLYWYRQTLGQGPEFLTYFQNEAQLEKSRLLSDRFSAERPKGSFSTLEIQRTEQGDSAMYLCASSSADPGLAGGRSYNEQFFGPGTRLTVL.

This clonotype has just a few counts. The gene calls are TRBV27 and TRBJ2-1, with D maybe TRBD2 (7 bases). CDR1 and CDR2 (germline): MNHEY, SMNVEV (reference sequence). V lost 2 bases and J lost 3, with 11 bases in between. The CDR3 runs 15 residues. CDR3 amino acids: CASSLAGANYNEQFF. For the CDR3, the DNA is TGTGCCAGCAGTTTAGCGGGGGCTAACTACAATGAGCAGTTCTTC.

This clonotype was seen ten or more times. In DNA form, the CDR3 reads TGTGCCAGCAGCTTATCGCGTTTGTCGACAGATACGCAGTATTTT. Protein product: CASSLSRLSTDTQYF. The chain uses TRBV7-2 and TRBJ2-3, with D unresolved. With 2 bases removed from V and 3 bases from J, the gap between germline ends came to 12 bases. This CDR3 comprises 15 residues. Germline loops: CDR1 SGHTA, CDR2 FQGNSA. Drawing the rest from reference TRBV7-2 and TRBJ2-3, the complete variable domain is GAGVSQSPSNKVTEKGKDVELRCDPISGHTALYWYRQSLGQGLEFLIYFQGNSAPDKSGLPSDRFSAERTGGSVSTLTIQRTQQEDSAVYLCASSLSRLSTDTQYFGPGTRLTVL.

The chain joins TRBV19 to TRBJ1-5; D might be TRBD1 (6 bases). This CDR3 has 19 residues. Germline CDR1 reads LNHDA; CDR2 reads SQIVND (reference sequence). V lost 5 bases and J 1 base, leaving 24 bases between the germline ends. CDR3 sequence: CASSPYLGGEGPSNQPQHF. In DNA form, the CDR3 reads TGTGCCAGTAGTCCCTACTTGGGGGGCGAAGGGCCCAGCAATCAGCCCCAGCATTTT.

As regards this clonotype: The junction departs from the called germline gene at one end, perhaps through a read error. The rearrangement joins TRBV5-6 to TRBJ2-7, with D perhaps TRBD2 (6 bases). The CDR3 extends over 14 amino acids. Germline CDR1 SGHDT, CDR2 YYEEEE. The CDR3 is CTSSLGDSTYEQYF. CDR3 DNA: TGTACCAGCAGCTTGGGGGACTCTACCTACGAGCAGTACTTC.

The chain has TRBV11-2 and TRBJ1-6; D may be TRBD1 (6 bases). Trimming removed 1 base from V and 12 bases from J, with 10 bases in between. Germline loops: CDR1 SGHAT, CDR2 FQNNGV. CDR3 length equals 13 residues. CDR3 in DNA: TGTGCCAGCAGCTTAGCGACAGGCAGACCCCTCCACTTT. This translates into CASSLATGRPLHF.

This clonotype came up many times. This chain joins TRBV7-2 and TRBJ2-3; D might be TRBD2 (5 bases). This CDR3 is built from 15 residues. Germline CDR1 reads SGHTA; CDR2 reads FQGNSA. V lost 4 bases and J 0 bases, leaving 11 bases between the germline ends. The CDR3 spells CASSYPDSSTDTQYF. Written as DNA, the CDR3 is TGTGCCAGCAGCTACCCGGACTCTAGCACAGATACGCAGTATTTT. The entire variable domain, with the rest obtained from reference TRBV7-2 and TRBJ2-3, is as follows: GAGVSQSPSNKVTEKGKDVELRCDPISGHTALYWYRQSLGQGLEFLIYFQGNSAPDKSGLPSDRFSAERTGGSVSTLTIQRTQQEDSAVYLCASSYPDSSTDTQYFGPGTRLTVL.

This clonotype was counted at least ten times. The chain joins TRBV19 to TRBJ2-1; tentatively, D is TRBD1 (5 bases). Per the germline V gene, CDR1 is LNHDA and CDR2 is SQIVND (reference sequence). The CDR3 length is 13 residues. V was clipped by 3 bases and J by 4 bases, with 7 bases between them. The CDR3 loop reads CASSIAGYNEQFF. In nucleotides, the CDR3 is TGTGCCAGTAGTATTGCAGGGTACAATGAGCAGTTCTTC.

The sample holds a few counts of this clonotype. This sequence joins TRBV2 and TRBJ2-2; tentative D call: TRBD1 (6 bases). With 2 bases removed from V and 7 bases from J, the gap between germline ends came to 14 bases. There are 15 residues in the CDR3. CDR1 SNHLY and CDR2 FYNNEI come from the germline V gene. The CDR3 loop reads CASSERGYGHGELFF. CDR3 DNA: TGTGCCAGCAGTGAAAGGGGGTACGGCCACGGGGAGCTGTTTTTT.

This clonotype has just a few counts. The CDR3 here is CASSYSQGSTYEQYF. The CDR3 DNA is TGTGCCAGCAGTTACTCTCAGGGCTCAACCTACGAGCAGTACTTC. The genes are TRBV6-6 and TRBJ2-7; weak D call: TRBD1 (5 bases). CDR1 is MNHNY and CDR2 is SVGAGI in the germline V gene (reference sequence). V lost 0 bases and J 2 bases, leaving 11 bases between the germline ends. This CDR3 region has 15 residues.

In DNA form, the CDR3 reads TGCAGTGCTAGAGGCCTAGCGGGGGGGCCCGTCGTCAAAAACATTCAGTACTTC. Its translation is CSARGLAGGPVVKNIQYF. The J gene is TRBJ2-4, the V gene TRBV20-1, with TRBD2 matching 12 bases. The CDR3 has 18 amino acids. V shed 1 base, J shed 3 bases, and the junction held 10 bases outside the gene matches. From germline, CDR1 is DFQATT and CDR2 SNEGSKA (reference sequence).

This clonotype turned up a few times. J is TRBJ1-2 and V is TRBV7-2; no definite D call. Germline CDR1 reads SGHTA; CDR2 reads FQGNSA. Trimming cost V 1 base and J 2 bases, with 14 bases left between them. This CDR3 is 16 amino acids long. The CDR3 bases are TGTGCCAGCAGCTTAGTGATCGACCGAATGAACTATGGCTACACCTTC. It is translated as CASSLVIDRMNYGYTF.

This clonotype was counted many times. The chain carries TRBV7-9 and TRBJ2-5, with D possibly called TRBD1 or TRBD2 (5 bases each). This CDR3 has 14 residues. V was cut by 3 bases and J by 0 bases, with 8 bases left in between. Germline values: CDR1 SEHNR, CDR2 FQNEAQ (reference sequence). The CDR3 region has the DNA TGTGCCAGCAGCTTGCAGGGACACCAAGAGACCCAGTACTTC. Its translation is CASSLQGHQETQYF.

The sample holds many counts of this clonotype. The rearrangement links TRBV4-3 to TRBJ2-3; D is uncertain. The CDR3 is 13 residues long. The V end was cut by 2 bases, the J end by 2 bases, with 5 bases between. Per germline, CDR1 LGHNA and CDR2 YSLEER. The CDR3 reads CASSQYFTDTQYF. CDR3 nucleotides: TGCGCCAGCAGCCAATACTTCACAGATACGCAGTATTTT.

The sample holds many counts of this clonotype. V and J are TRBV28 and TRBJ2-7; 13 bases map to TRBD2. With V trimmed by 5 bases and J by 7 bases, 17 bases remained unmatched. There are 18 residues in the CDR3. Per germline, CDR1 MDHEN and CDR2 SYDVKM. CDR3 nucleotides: TGTGCCAGCAGTCCCATCTTTATTACTAGCGGGGGGGCCGGTGAGCAGTACTTC. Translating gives CASSPIFITSGGAGEQYF.

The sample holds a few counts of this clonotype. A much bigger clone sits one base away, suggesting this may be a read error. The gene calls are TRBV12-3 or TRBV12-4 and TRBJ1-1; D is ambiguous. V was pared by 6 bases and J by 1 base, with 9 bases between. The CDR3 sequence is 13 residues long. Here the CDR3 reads CASSHGENTEAFF. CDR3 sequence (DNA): TGTGCCAGCAGCCACGGGGAGAACACTGAAGCTTTCTTT.

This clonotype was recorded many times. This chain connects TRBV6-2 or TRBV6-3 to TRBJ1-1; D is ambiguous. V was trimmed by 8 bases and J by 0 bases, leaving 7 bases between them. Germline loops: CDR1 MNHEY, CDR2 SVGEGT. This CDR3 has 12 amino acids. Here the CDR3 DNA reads TGTGCCAGCGCGGTACTGAACACTGAAGCTTTCTTT. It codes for CASAVLNTEAFF.

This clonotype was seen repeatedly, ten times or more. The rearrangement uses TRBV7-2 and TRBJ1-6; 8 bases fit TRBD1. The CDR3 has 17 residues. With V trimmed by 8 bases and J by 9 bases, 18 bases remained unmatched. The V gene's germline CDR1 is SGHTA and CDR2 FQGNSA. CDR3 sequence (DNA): TGTGCCAGCGGTCTGGTCTTCCGGACAGGGAGGGCTTCACCCCTCCACTTT. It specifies CASGLVFRTGRASPLHF.